This T cell receptor (beta chain) was obtained from a study of Ad26.COV2.S vaccination and SARS-CoV-2 variants. Treatment in this sample: around 19 received Ad26.COV2.S at low or high dose, single or two shots; 5 received placebo; per-sample allocation not given. Material that was analyzed had been drawn on day 63 after the first vaccine or placebo injection. This vaccine is an Ad26 vector that expresses the Wuhan-strain SARS-CoV-2 spike. The CDR3 covers 16 residues. Losses at the gene ends were 3 bases for V and 1 base for J; bases not matched to a gene: 7. With regard to this clone: Its antigen is not identified.

Study results and caveats: Relative to placebo recipients, vaccine recipients exhibited elevated spike-specific TCR breadth.

Assay used: immunoSEQ multiplex PCR; TCRdb lists only in-frame clones, some missing. The sample consists of around 450,000 clones, around 89% of them appearing once. The sequence derives from a person between 18 and 65 years old who received the Ad26.COV2.S COVID-19 vaccine or a placebo. This chain connects TRBV23-1 to TRBJ2-3, with 7 bases aligning to TRBD1. TRBV23-1 is an ORF; its function is uncertain. The sequencing used peripheral blood, collected in a trial of Ad26.COV2.S vaccine versus placebo. This chain's CDR3 is CASSHSVGQGTDTQYF. CDR3 coding DNA: TGCGCCAGCAGTCATTCTGTAGGACAGGGCACAGATACGCAGTATTTT.